This TCR beta chain was documented in a study of T cell repertoires in cytomegalovirus infection. At the level of the study: From public TCR beta signatures came an indication of both CMV infection and matching HLA type.

The CDR3 totals 15 residues. The germline CDR1 and CDR2 sequences are DFQATT and SNEGSKA (reference sequence). V lost 0 bases and J lost 5, with 16 bases in between. Study conclusions and caveats: Of the TCR beta families, the public ones yielded a cumulative frequency that identified carriers of CMV plus the relevant HLA.

On this clonotype itself: Its antigen remains unknown.

Each CDR3 protein gets one entry after TCRdb re-called the reads with MiXCR. The table shows roughly 310,000 distinct CDR3 sequences, with roughly 28% occurring only once. The material was cultured PBMCs, obtained from culture after CMV antigen stimulation. The chain carries TRBV20-1 and TRBJ1-1; a weak D match, TRBD1 (6 bases). The sequence derives from a human donor in good health (CMV status not recorded). Some clones in this sample may be carry-over from other donors' samples. The CDR3 region is CSARDRRGVGTEAFF. Here the CDR3 DNA reads TGCAGTGCTAGAGACCGGAGGGGGGTTGGAACTGAAGCTTTCTTT.